Below are 27 T cell receptor beta chains sequenced from a single sample in a study of blood T cell repertoires in COVID-19. This table comes from immunoSEQ multiplex PCR, and its TCRdb copy is limited to in-frame clones, with some not included. The repertoire holds 200,000 to 300,000 clones, with 80% to 90% as singletons. The sequenced sample consisted of PBMCs or T cells enriched from blood (not recorded which). The receptors derive from a woman aged 25 to 39 who had recovered from COVID-19.

The V and J genes are TRBV5-1 and TRBJ1-2; TRBD1 matches at 7 bases. The CDR3 has 19 amino acids. V was clipped by 4 bases and J by 6 bases; unmatched bases: 24. In germline, CDR1 is SGHRS, CDR2 YFSETQ. The CDR3 DNA is TGCGCCAGCAGCCTTTCCACTCGGACAGGAGCCGCTCCCCGCGATGGCTACACCTTC. Its translation: CASSLSTRTGAAPRDGYTF.

The V gene is TRBV28, the J gene TRBJ2-3; no clear D. The CDR3 runs to 16 residues. CDR1 is MDHEN, CDR2 SYDVKM, per germline. V dropped 1 base and J dropped 8 bases, with 19 bases sitting between them. The CDR3 is CASSLLAERLRATQYF. The CDR3 nucleotides are TGTGCCAGCAGTTTATTGGCGGAGAGGTTAAGAGCTACGCAGTATTTT.

This sequence joins TRBV18 and TRBJ1-5; possible D gene TRBD1, 5 bases. CDR3 length: 15 amino acids. The germline V gene has CDR1 KGHSH and CDR2 LQKENI. Trimming cost V 1 base and J 1 base, with 8 bases left between them. CDR3 sequence: CASSPLGASNQPQHF. DNA for the CDR3: TGTGCCAGCTCACCACTAGGGGCCAGCAATCAGCCCCAGCATTTT.

The chain is built from TRBV4-3 and TRBJ2-1, with unresolved D. This CDR3 has 15 residues. Germline loops: CDR1 LGHNA, CDR2 YSLEER. Trimming left V 0 bases short and J 5 bases short, with 11 bases between. In nucleotides, the CDR3 is TGCGCCAGCAGCCAAGAAAACCGGGTCCACAATGAGCAGTTCTTC. Its translation: CASSQENRVHNEQFF.

The table lists this clone with a count of one. Here the CDR3 reads CASMVWQSNQPQHF. DNA of the CDR3: TGTGCCAGTATGGTCTGGCAGAGCAATCAGCCCCAGCATTTT. V usage is TRBV19 and J usage is TRBJ1-5; D remains ambiguous. CDR3 length equals 14 residues. With 7 bases removed from V and 1 base from J, the gap between germline ends came to 11 bases. Germline V gives CDR1 LNHDA, CDR2 SQIVND (reference sequence).

This chain links TRBV28 with TRBJ2-5; perhaps TRBD1 as D (5 bases). The CDR3 covers 15 residues. Trimming stripped 5 bases from V and 4 bases from J, with 17 bases between. Germline CDR1 reads MDHEN; CDR2 reads SYDVKM. CDR3 DNA sequence: TGTGCCAGCAGTCCCTCCGCGGAAGGGGTAGAGACCCAGTACTTC. Translating gives CASSPSAEGVETQYF.

This chain joins TRBV30 and TRBJ1-1; 7 nucleotides agree with TRBD1. CDR1 GTSNPN and CDR2 SVGIG come from the germline V gene (reference sequence). The V and J ends lost 3 bases and 3 bases, in that order; junction bases with no gene match: 4. The length of the CDR3 is 13 residues. CDR3 amino acids: CAWRQGRDTEAFF. The CDR3 coding sequence is TGTGCCTGGAGACAGGGGAGAGACACTGAAGCTTTCTTT.

V gene TRBV28 combines with J gene TRBJ1-1, with D maybe TRBD1 (6 bases). This CDR3 has 21 amino acids. The V end was cut by 3 bases, the J end by 1 base, with 30 bases between. CDR1 MDHEN and CDR2 SYDVKM come from the germline V gene. CDR3 DNA: TGTGCCAGCAGTTTTCCGACACGCCGGGACACCCTTCGAAGTAGGAACACTGAAGCTTTCTTT. This encodes CASSFPTRRDTLRSRNTEAFF.

The chain joins TRBV11-2 to TRBJ1-1; TRBD1 is a possible D gene (6 bases). Trimming took off 2 bases at V and 4 bases at J, with 20 bases between the two ends. CDR1 is SGHAT, CDR2 FQNNGV, per germline. CDR3 size: 17 residues. The CDR3 here is CASSLKRTGQGTTEAFF. In DNA, the CDR3 is TGTGCCAGCAGCTTAAAGCGTACCGGGCAGGGGACCACTGAAGCTTTCTTT.

The CDR3 DNA sequence: TGTGCCAGCAGCACCCGGACAGGGCAGACTGAAGCTTTCTTT. The encoded protein is CASSTRTGQTEAFF. The chain uses TRBV11-1 and TRBJ1-1; 8 bases agree with TRBD1. The CDR3 is 14 amino acids. The germline CDR1 and CDR2 sequences are SGHAT and FQDESV (reference sequence). The J segment lost 5 bases and the V segment lost 5 bases, leaving 7 bases of the junction unmatched.

The J gene is TRBJ2-1, the V gene TRBV9, with a possible D match to TRBD2 (5 bases). Germline CDR1 reads SGDLS; CDR2 reads YYNGEE. The CDR3 contains 16 residues. The V end was cut by 0 bases, the J end by 0 bases, with 10 bases between. The CDR3 loop is CASSVASGFSYNEQFF. The CDR3 nucleotides read TGTGCCAGCAGCGTAGCTTCGGGATTCTCCTACAATGAGCAGTTCTTC. Combining the CDR3 with reference TRBV9 and TRBJ2-1 gives the whole variable domain DSGVTQTPKHLITATGQRVTLRCSPRSGDLSVYWYQQSLDQGLQFLIQYYNGEERAKGNILERFSAQQFPDLHSELNLSSLELGDSALYFCASSVASGFSYNEQFFGPGTRLTVL.

This clone appeared a single time. This chain uses TRBV7-9 with TRBJ2-6; 9 nucleotides agree with TRBD1. The CDR3 spans 19 residues. Looked up from germline, CDR1 is SEHNR and CDR2 is FQNEAQ (reference sequence). The ends lost 4 bases at V and 2 bases at J; junction bases unmatched: 12. CDR3 sequence: CASSSLGEYRGPGANVLTF. CDR3 DNA: TGTGCCAGCAGCTCGCTCGGGGAATACAGGGGGCCTGGGGCCAACGTCCTGACTTTC.

The chain is built from TRBV28 and TRBJ2-7; tentatively, D is TRBD1 (6 bases). Germline V lookup: CDR1 MDHEN, CDR2 SYDVKM. The length of the CDR3 is 12 residues. Trimming left V 8 bases short and J 3 bases short, with 11 bases between. CDR3 sequence reads: CASLGQDYEQYF. DNA of the CDR3: TGTGCCAGCTTGGGACAAGACTACGAGCAGTACTTC.

V gene TRBV5-4 combines with J gene TRBJ2-3; 7 bases are shared with TRBD2. J gave up 3 bases and V 4 bases, and 11 bases lay outside the gene matches. This CDR3 has 16 amino acids. Germline loops: CDR1 SGHNT, CDR2 YYREEE (reference sequence). CDR3 sequence (DNA): TGTGCCAGCAGCCTACTGGGGAGGGCCGGGACAGATACGCAGTATTTT. It translates to CASSLLGRAGTDTQYF.

The J gene is TRBJ1-5, the V gene TRBV28; D may be TRBD1 (6 bases). The CDR3 consists of 12 residues. Germline V CDR1 and CDR2: MDHEN, SYDVKM. The ends were cut back, 5 bases at V and 16 bases at J, with 18 bases in the middle. The CDR3 sequence: CASSKDSLEGHF. CDR3 bases: TGTGCCAGCAGTAAGGACAGCCTCGAGGGACATTTT. The variable domain in full, with the rest retrieved from reference TRBV28 and TRBJ1-5, is DVKVTQSSRYLVKRTGEKVFLECVQDMDHENMFWYRQDPGLGLRLIYFSYDVKMKEKGDIPEGYSVSREKKERFSLILESASTNQTSMYLCASSKDSLEGHFGDGTRLSIL.

The rearrangement uses TRBV27 and TRBJ1-2, with 9 bases that match TRBD1. Trimming removed 2 bases from V and 0 bases from J; junction bases left unmatched: 7. This CDR3 has 17 amino acids. Germline V gene sequence: CDR1 MNHEY, CDR2 SMNVEV (reference sequence). CDR3 in amino acids: CASSLTTGGLANYGYTF. The CDR3 nucleotides read TGTGCCAGCAGTTTAACGACAGGGGGTCTAGCTAACTATGGCTACACCTTC.

The CDR3 DNA reads as TGTGCCAGCTCACCGAGATCGGGGGTGTCTGAAGCTTTCTTT. Protein product: CASSPRSGVSEAFF. V is TRBV18 and J is TRBJ1-1; D is possibly TRBD1 (5 bases). V was shortened by 3 bases and J by 6 bases, with 14 bases between the two germline ends. The CDR3 extends over 14 amino acids. Germline loops: CDR1 KGHSH, CDR2 LQKENI.

This clone came up once. DNA of the CDR3: TGTGCCAGCAGTTTATTTTGGCCACCCAATCAGCCCCAGCATTTT. As protein: CASSLFWPPNQPQHF. The chain uses TRBV27 and TRBJ1-5; unclear D gene. CDR1 MNHEY and CDR2 SMNVEV come from the germline V gene (reference sequence). The length of the CDR3 is 15 residues. V gave up 1 base and J gave up 3 bases, with 10 bases separating them.

The chain joins TRBV7-3 to TRBJ2-2; TRBD2 matches at 9 bases. V gave up 1 base and J gave up 4 bases; unmatched junction bases: 16. The CDR3 covers 20 residues. Germline values: CDR1 SGHTA, CDR2 FQGTGA. Written as DNA, the CDR3 is TGTGCCAGCAGCTTAAGACCGGGACTAGTTAGCGGGAGAGGCACCGGGGAGCTGTTTTTT. This sequence encodes CASSLRPGLVSGRGTGELFF.

The V call is TRBV3-1 (or the pseudogene TRBV3-2), the J call TRBJ2-7; no reliable D call. With 5 bases removed from V and 5 bases from J, the gap between germline ends came to 7 bases. The CDR3 extends over 11 amino acids. The germline V gene has CDR1 LGHDT and CDR2 YNNKEL (reference sequence). The CDR3 here is CASSTMHEQYF. In DNA form, the CDR3 reads TGTGCCAGCAGCACAATGCACGAGCAGTACTTC.

The CDR3 DNA reads as TGTGCCAGTAAAGACTTTGGCTACACCTTC. Amino acids: CASKDFGYTF. The rearrangement uses TRBV19 and TRBJ1-2; D remains ambiguous. This CDR3 has 10 residues. V was shortened by 7 bases and J by 7 bases, with 7 bases between the two germline ends. The germline CDR1 and CDR2 sequences are LNHDA and SQIVND (reference sequence). The complete variable domain, with remaining parts taken from reference TRBV19 and TRBJ1-2, reads DGGITQSPKYLFRKEGQNVTLSCEQNLNHDAMYWYRQDPGQGLRLIYYSQIVNDFQKGDIAEGYSVSREKKESFPLTVTSAQKNPTAFYLCASKDFGYTFGSGTRLTVV.

J is TRBJ2-1 and V is TRBV5-4; D is undetermined. This CDR3 comprises 14 residues. V was cut by 6 bases and J by 0 bases, with 10 bases left in between. CDR1 and CDR2 (germline): SGHNT, YYREEE (reference sequence). The CDR3 nucleotides are TGTGCCAGCAACCGAGGAAGCTCCTACAATGAGCAGTTCTTC. Translated, it gives CASNRGSSYNEQFF. The full variable domain, in which reference TRBV5-4 and TRBJ2-1 provide the parts outside the CDR3, is ETGVTQSPTHLIKTRGQQVTLRCSSQSGHNTVSWYQQALGQGPQFIFQYYREEENGRGNFPPRFSGLQFPNYSSELNVNALELDDSALYLCASNRGSSYNEQFFGPGTRLTVL.

This clone occurred once. J is TRBJ1-2 and V is TRBV28; 7 bases align to TRBD1. This CDR3 is built from 17 residues. V was pared by 4 bases and J by 1 base, with 12 bases of the junction left unmatched. Germline V gene sequence: CDR1 MDHEN, CDR2 SYDVKM. Here the CDR3 reads CASSSSWGQIINYGYTF. CDR3 coding DNA: TGTGCCAGCAGTTCCTCTTGGGGACAGATCATTAACTATGGCTACACCTTC.

Here the CDR3 reads CASSLLIGAFTQETQYF. CDR3 DNA sequence: TGTGCCAGCAGTTTATTGATAGGAGCCTTCACACAAGAGACCCAGTACTTC. The chain is built from TRBV28 and TRBJ2-5, with D unresolved. Germline V gene data show CDR1 as MDHEN and CDR2 as SYDVKM. Trimming cost V 1 base and J 2 bases, with 17 bases left between them. There are 17 residues in the CDR3.

This chain uses TRBV20-1 with TRBJ1-1, with D possibly TRBD1 on 5 matching bases. Germline loops: CDR1 DFQATT, CDR2 SNEGSKA (reference sequence). Trimming removed 6 bases at V and 6 bases at J, with 11 bases between. CDR3 length equals 11 residues. CDR3 loop: CSAQGLAEAFF. The CDR3, as DNA: TGCAGTGCCCAGGGCTTGGCTGAAGCTTTCTTT.

This sequence joins TRBV27 and TRBJ1-2, with TRBD1 matching over 8 bases. With V trimmed by 3 bases and J by 4 bases, 10 bases remained unmatched. The CDR3 length is 16 residues. From germline, CDR1 is MNHEY and CDR2 SMNVEV (reference sequence). In DNA, the CDR3 is TGTGCCAGCAGTTTGGCCGGGACAGGAGAACTCTATGGCTACACCTTC. Its translation is CASSLAGTGELYGYTF.

The chain recombines TRBV5-4 with TRBJ2-2; 9 bases agree with TRBD2. The ends lost 5 bases at V and 3 bases at J; junction bases unmatched: 11. CDR3 length equals 17 residues. Germline loops: CDR1 SGHNT, CDR2 YYREEE (reference sequence). The CDR3 here is CASREGLARKYTGELFF. CDR3 nucleotides: TGTGCCAGCAGGGAAGGACTAGCGAGAAAGTACACCGGGGAGCTGTTTTTT.